In this sample, the clone carrying this TCR beta chain turned up a few times. Its target is unknown. Samples came from axillary lymph nodes draining the breast cancer. TCRdb itself ran the multiplex PCR reads through MiXCR, one entry per CDR3 protein. Here the sample spans around 290,000 distinct CDR3 sequences, around 30% being singletons. The record originates from a study of breast tumors, draining lymph nodes, adjacent tissues. Overall study results and limits: Data fit most tumor T cells coming from lymph node, expanding in tumor.

The receptor was derived from a female donor with breast cancer. Some clones in this sample may be carry-over from other donors' samples. The sample taken for sequencing was axillary lymph node tissue.

This CDR3 reads CASSLPRGTGSYNEQFF. For the CDR3, the DNA is TGTGCCAGCAGCTTACCCCGGGGGACAGGGTCCTACAATGAGCAGTTCTTC. The chain has TRBV5-5 and TRBJ2-1, with TRBD1 matching over 9 bases. The V segment lost 2 bases and the J segment 1 base; nucleotides outside the gene matches: 7. This CDR3 has 17 residues. Germline V gene sequence: CDR1 SGHKS, CDR2 YYEKEE (reference sequence).